The T cell receptor beta chain under discussion was sequenced for a study of cytomegalovirus exposure and HLA in healthy donors. Study summary: Clustering assigned about 79% of the 350 to 450 genotyped donors to the Caucasian-associated ancestry cluster.

Note on this clone: What it binds is not known.

Use of 60 Vbeta and 13 Jbeta primers characterized the PCR. The assay was immunoSEQ multiplex PCR, and TCRdb's table has in-frame clones only and misses some. The sample consists of some 180,000 clones, roughly 74% of them appearing once. Study observations and caveats: Reports state that TCR beta sequences accurately predicted most subjects' HLA-A and HLA-B alleles. The majority of CMV-associated TCR beta chains were reported as apparently HLA-restricted in a later analysis.

This TCR was recovered from a female donor in good health and CMV-seronegative. The sequencing sample was made of PBMCs.

CDR3 sequence (DNA): TGCGCCAGCAGCACTACACCGGGACAGGACGGCGAGCAGTACTTC. Protein sequence: CASSTTPGQDGEQYF. The chain couples TRBV5-1 to TRBJ2-7, with 8 nucleotides matching TRBD1. This CDR3 is built from 15 residues. Trimming at V came to 4 bases and at J to 6 bases, leaving 12 bases not matched to a gene. Germline values: CDR1 SGHRS, CDR2 YFSETQ.